Listed below are T cell receptor beta chains from one sample, sequenced in a study of blood T cell repertoires in COVID-19. Assay: immunoSEQ multiplex PCR; the TCRdb copy retains only in-frame clones and omits some. Of 100,000 to 150,000 clones in the sample, about 85% were seen once. Material for sequencing was peripheral blood. These TCRs come from a woman of 80 years or more with acute or convalescent COVID-19. Both conserved end residues are part of each CDR3. The D gene is left open where the match is weak. The size entry is marked missing in some rows and otherwise reads once, few, many or a size class.

DNA: TGTGCCACCAGCAGTGGAGGGACAGGCCCGTCCCGGGGCTACACCTTC
CDR3: CATSSGGTGPSRGYTF
V: TRBV15
J: TRBJ1-2
size: -
D: TRBD1

DNA: TGCGCCAGCAGCCAAGGTGACAGCGTAAGAGAAAAACTGTTTTTT
CDR3: CASSQGDSVREKLFF
V: TRBV4-1
J: TRBJ1-4
size: once
D: -

DNA: TGTGCCAGCAGCTCCCGGACAGTTGCGTACAATGAGCAGTTCTTC
CDR3: CASSSRTVAYNEQFF
V: TRBV7-6
J: TRBJ2-1
size: -
D: -

DNA: TGTGCCAGCAGTACAGGGAACTATGGCTACACCTTC
CDR3: CASSTGNYGYTF
V: TRBV28
J: TRBJ1-2
size: -
D: -

DNA: TGTGCCAGCAGTTACTCGGGGGGGCGTTCACCCCTCCACTTT
CDR3: CASSYSGGRSPLHF
V: TRBV6-5
J: TRBJ1-6
size: -
D: -

DNA: TGTGCCACCGCCCCTGGACAGGGCGAAGCTTTCTTT
CDR3: CATAPGQGEAFF
V: TRBV6-6
J: TRBJ1-1
size: -
D: TRBD1

DNA: TGTGCCAGCAGCTTGTACTCAGGAGGAGGCTATGGCTACACCTTC
CDR3: CASSLYSGGGYGYTF
V: TRBV5-8
J: TRBJ1-2
size: -
D: -

DNA: TGCGCCAGCAGCCTGGTCGAGACAGGGGGCACAGATACGCAGTATTTT
CDR3: CASSLVETGGTDTQYF
V: TRBV4-1
J: TRBJ2-3
size: -
D: TRBD1

DNA: TGTGCCAGCCTCACTTACAATGAGCAGTTCTTC
CDR3: CASLTYNEQFF
V: TRBV7-2
J: TRBJ2-1
size: -
D: -

DNA: TGCGCCAGCAGCCGGGACAGTAATTCACCCCTCCACTTT
CDR3: CASSRDSNSPLHF
V: TRBV5-1
J: TRBJ1-6
size: once
D: TRBD1

DNA: TGTGCCAGCAGTTCCCGATCGACAGCAACTAATGAAAAACTGTTTTTT
CDR3: CASSSRSTATNEKLFF
V: TRBV6-5
J: TRBJ1-4
size: -
D: -

DNA: TGTGCCAGCAGTACGGGGGGAACTAATGAAAAACTGTTTTTT
CDR3: CASSTGGTNEKLFF
V: TRBV6-5
J: TRBJ1-4
size: -
D: -

DNA: TGTGCCAGCAGCTTGTTCCGGGGCCAAGAGACCCAGTACTTC
CDR3: CASSLFRGQETQYF
V: TRBV5-4
J: TRBJ2-5
size: -
D: -

DNA: TGTGCCAGTAGTATATTGGGGAGTGGCACTGAAGCTTTCTTT
CDR3: CASSILGSGTEAFF
V: TRBV19
J: TRBJ1-1
size: once
D: -

DNA: TGTGCCAGCAGCGAACGACAGGGCACTAATGAAAAACTGTTTTTT
CDR3: CASSERQGTNEKLFF
V: TRBV9
J: TRBJ1-4
size: -
D: TRBD1

DNA: TGTGCCAGCAGCCCCAGGGGTGAGGCCTATGGCTACACCTTC
CDR3: CASSPRGEAYGYTF
V: TRBV5-6
J: TRBJ1-2
size: -
D: -

DNA: TGTGCCACCAGGGGCGATGATACAGGAAACACCATATATTTT
CDR3: CATRGDDTGNTIYF
V: TRBV10-3
J: TRBJ1-3
size: -
D: -

DNA: TGCGCCAGCAGCAAGAAACAGGGGCCCGATCAGCCCCAGCATTTT
CDR3: CASSKKQGPDQPQHF
V: TRBV4-1
J: TRBJ1-5
size: once
D: TRBD1

DNA: TGTGCCAGCTCACCGCAGGGGTACAATGAGCAGTTCTTC
CDR3: CASSPQGYNEQFF
V: TRBV18
J: TRBJ2-1
size: -
D: -

DNA: TGTGCCAGCAGCCCCGGGACAGGGAACAATCGGCCCCAGCATTTT
CDR3: CASSPGTGNNRPQHF
V: TRBV7-2
J: TRBJ1-5
size: -
D: TRBD1

DNA: TGTGCCAGCAGTGTTCAGATGAACACTGAAGCTTTCTTT
CDR3: CASSVQMNTEAFF
V: TRBV7-9
J: TRBJ1-1
size: -
D: -

DNA: TGTGCCATCAGTGAGGTCCAGGGGACCGAAAAACTGTTTTTT
CDR3: CAISEVQGTEKLFF
V: TRBV10-3
J: TRBJ1-4
size: -
D: -

DNA: TGTGCCAGCAGTGTAGCGGGAGCCTGGGGAAACACCATATATTTT
CDR3: CASSVAGAWGNTIYF
V: TRBV25-1
J: TRBJ1-3
size: few
D: -

DNA: TGTGCCAGCAGTTACGTCCAGGGGGTTGAGACCCAGTACTTC
CDR3: CASSYVQGVETQYF
V: TRBV6-5
J: TRBJ2-5
size: -
D: TRBD1

DNA: TGCAGTGCTAGTTTTCGTCGTGGAAACACCATATATTTT
CDR3: CSASFRRGNTIYF
V: TRBV20-1
J: TRBJ1-3
size: -
D: -

DNA: TGTGCCAGCAGTTCGGACAGCATGGGGGCCTACAATGAGCAGTTCTTC
CDR3: CASSSDSMGAYNEQFF
V: TRBV27
J: TRBJ2-1
size: -
D: -

DNA: TGTGCCAGCTCAGATTCGCAGGGGGGCTCGAACACTGAAGCTTTCTTT
CDR3: CASSDSQGGSNTEAFF
V: TRBV18
J: TRBJ1-1
size: -
D: TRBD1

DNA: TGTGCCAGCGGTGCGGCCGTTACTAATTCACCCCTCCACTTT
CDR3: CASGAAVTNSPLHF
V: TRBV9
J: TRBJ1-6
size: -
D: -

DNA: TGCGCCAGCAGCCAAGTGGCTCGGCAGGTTGGTGAGCAGTTCTTC
CDR3: CASSQVARQVGEQFF
V: TRBV4-3
J: TRBJ2-1
size: -
D: -

DNA: TGTGCCAGCTCATACCGCGGCCGCTTAAGCTCCTACAATGAGCAGTTCTTC
CDR3: CASSYRGRLSSYNEQFF
V: TRBV18
J: TRBJ2-1
size: -
D: -

DNA: TGTGCCAGCAGCTCCGGGGGGTCCGAATACGAGCAGTACTTC
CDR3: CASSSGGSEYEQYF
V: TRBV11-3
J: TRBJ2-7
size: -
D: TRBD2

DNA: TGTGCCAGCAGCAAGACGACAGGGGTTGCCCAGCATTTT
CDR3: CASSKTTGVAQHF
V: TRBV7-3
J: TRBJ1-5
size: -
D: TRBD1

DNA: TGTGCCAGCAGTCGAGAGGGGACAGAATTAAACATTCAGTACTTC
CDR3: CASSREGTELNIQYF
V: TRBV2
J: TRBJ2-4
size: -
D: TRBD1

DNA: TGTGCCAGCAGCGTAGGGGGGGTGGAGGACACTGAAGCTTTCTTT
CDR3: CASSVGGVEDTEAFF
V: TRBV9
J: TRBJ1-1
size: -
D: -

DNA: TGTGCCAGCCTGAAGGGCCGGACAGAATTCGATACGCAGTATTTT
CDR3: CASLKGRTEFDTQYF
V: TRBV2
J: TRBJ2-3
size: few
D: -

DNA: TGCAGTGCTAGTCGCAGGCGGGATTCACCCCTCCACTTT
CDR3: CSASRRRDSPLHF
V: TRBV20-1
J: TRBJ1-6
size: -
D: -